This paragraph reports one TCR beta chain. The data originate from a study of blood T cell repertoires in COVID-19. Original analysis: Estimation of nucleated cell counts was performed using reference gene primer amplification. Libraries were prepared by immunoSEQ multiplex PCR; TCRdb keeps only in-frame clonotypes and omits some of them. V and J calls and clone size are as listed in that table; D and trimming were resolved from the DNA. The sample consists of some 420,000 clones, roughly nine tenths of them appearing once. V shed 3 bases and J shed 1 base, with 11 bases lying between them. The CDR3 extends over 15 amino acids.

The rearrangement joins TRBV23-1 to TRBJ2-3, with D unresolved. TRBV23-1 is classed as an ORF, of uncertain function. The sample consisted of PBMCs or T cells enriched from blood (not recorded which). This receptor was identified in a man aged 25-45 years who had recovered from COVID-19. The chain's CDR3 is CASSHCGPRTDTQYF. The CDR3 DNA sequence: TGCGCCAGCAGTCATTGTGGGCCACGCACAGATACGCAGTATTTT.